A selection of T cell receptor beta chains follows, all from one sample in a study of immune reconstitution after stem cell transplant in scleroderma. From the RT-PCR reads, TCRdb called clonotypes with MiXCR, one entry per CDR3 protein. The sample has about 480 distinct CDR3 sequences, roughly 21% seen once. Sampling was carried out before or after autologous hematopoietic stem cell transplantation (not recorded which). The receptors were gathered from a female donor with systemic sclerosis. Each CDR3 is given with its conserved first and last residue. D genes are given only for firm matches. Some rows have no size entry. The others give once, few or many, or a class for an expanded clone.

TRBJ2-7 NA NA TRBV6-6 CASSYSRHHEQYF TGTGCCAGCAGTTACTCGAGACACCACGAGCAGTACTTC
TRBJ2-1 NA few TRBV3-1 CASSPPRRGHNEQFF TGTGCCAGCAGCCCCCCCCGGCGGGGACACAATGAGCAGTTCTTC
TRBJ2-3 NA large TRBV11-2 CASSLAGTMGFTQYF TGTGCCAGCAGCCTAGCCGGGACAATGGGGTTTACGCAGTATTTT
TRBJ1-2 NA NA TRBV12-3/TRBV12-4 CASSPGSAVYGYTF TGTGCCAGCAGTCCAGGTTCAGCCGTCTATGGCTACACCTTC
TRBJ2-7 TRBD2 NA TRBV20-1 CSSNRRGRENEQYF TGCAGTTCCAACCGGCGCGGGAGGGAAAACGAGCAGTACTTC
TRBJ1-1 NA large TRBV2 CASSGTAEAFF TGTGCCAGCAGTGGTACAGCTGAAGCTTTCTTT
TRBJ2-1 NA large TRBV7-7 CASSSRWGREQFF TGTGCCAGCAGCTCAAGGTGGGGCCGTGAGCAGTTCTTC
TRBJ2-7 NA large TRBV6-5 CASRQGAETYEQYF TGTGCCTCACGACAAGGAGCGGAAACCTACGAGCAGTACTTC
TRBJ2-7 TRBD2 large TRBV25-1 CASSEWGGALEQYF TGTGCCAGCAGTGAATGGGGAGGGGCCCTCGAGCAGTACTTC
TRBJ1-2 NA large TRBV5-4 CASSSSGGYGYGYTF TGTGCCAGCAGCTCGAGCGGCGGGTATGGCTATGGCTACACCTTC
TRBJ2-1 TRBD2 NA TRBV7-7 CASSQGLAAYNEQFF TGTGCTAGCAGCCAGGGACTAGCGGCCTACAATGAGCAGTTCTTC
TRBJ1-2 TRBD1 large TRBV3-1 CASRRNRGPASGYTF TGTGCCAGCAGGCGAAACAGGGGGCCGGCCTCTGGCTACACCTTC
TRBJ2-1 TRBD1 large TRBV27 CASSLTGTGEYNEQFF TGTGCCAGCAGTCTAACGGGGACAGGGGAATACAATGAGCAGTTCTTC